This note documents a single T cell receptor (beta chain) sequence. Its antigen remains unknown. A much larger clone differs from this one at a single base, so this may be a read error. Per the germline V gene, CDR1 is SGHAT and CDR2 is FQNNGV. There are 13 residues in the CDR3. This sample is drawn from a study of prognosis after radiotherapy for stage I lung cancer. As for the study in general: Progression was not significant in about 16 patients, whereas four developed distant metastases (median 7 months) after radiotherapy. Study results and caveats: Diminished Shannon entropy following stereotactic body radiation therapy characterized patients who developed distant metastases.

Researchers used two-round multiplex PCR to amplify TCR beta CDR3 starting from genomic DNA. The first PCR round targeted every TRBV and TRBJ gene with specific primers. TCRdb redid the calling of the multiplex PCR reads with MiXCR, one entry per CDR3 protein. The sample holds about 24,000 distinct CDR3 sequences, more than 35% seen once. This chain uses TRBV11-2 with TRBJ1-6; no clear D. The receptor's source is a donor aged 50 or older with non-small cell lung cancer. The source material was PBMCs, sampled before or after stereotactic body radiation therapy (not recorded which). The CDR3 reads CANSHGSVSPLHF. CDR3 coding DNA: TGTGCCAACAGCCACGGGTCGGTATCACCCCTCCACTTT.